This TCR beta chain is from a study of blood T cell repertoires in COVID-19. Background on the study: Acute and convalescent COVID-19 specimens originated in the United States, Italy and Spain. In each case, the material was cDNA or gDNA derived from T cells, B-cell-depleted T cells, or PBMCs.

Authors' data handling: Researchers report that nucleated cell counts were estimated from reference gene primer amplification. TCRdb's table, derived via immunoSEQ multiplex PCR, lists solely in-frame clones and lacks some. V and J calls and clone size are as listed in that table; D and trimming were resolved from the DNA. Of 250,000 to 300,000 clones in the sample, around 89% were seen once. The CDR3 sequence is 14 residues long. Germline V gives CDR1 SEHNR, CDR2 FQNEAQ (reference sequence). Trimming removed 1 base from V and 5 bases from J, with 9 bases in between. The receptor comes from a man in his forties with acute or convalescent COVID-19. V is TRBV7-9 and J is TRBJ1-5; no clear D gene. Sequenced material: peripheral blood. The CDR3 here is CASSLDSWDQPQHF. DNA for the CDR3: TGTGCCAGCAGCTTAGACAGCTGGGATCAGCCCCAGCATTTT.